This T cell receptor (beta chain) was profiled in a study of control samples from healthy donors and cancer patients. The protocol was immunoSEQ multiplex PCR, while the TCRdb copy is restricted to in-frame clones and leaves out a portion. There are roughly 120,000 clones in the sample; approximately 94% occur only once, and under 2% lies in the top ten. This CDR3 contains 12 residues. Germline V CDR1 and CDR2: GTSNPN, SVGIG (reference sequence). V shed 5 bases and J 0 bases; nucleotides not matched to a gene: 1. This clonotype was sampled from a man aged 45 to 65 with head and neck cancer. Material for sequencing was PBMCs. The J gene is TRBJ2-7, the V gene TRBV30; 7 bases are a match to TRBD1. The CDR3 region has the DNA TGTGCCTGGGGGGACAGCTCCTACGAGCAGTACTTC. Protein product: CAWGDSSYEQYF. Complete variable domain (other parts from reference TRBV30 and TRBJ2-7): SQTIHQWPATLVQPVGSPLSLECTVEGTSNPNLYWYRQAAGRGLQLLFYSVGIGQISSEVPQNLSASRPQDRQFILSSKKLLLSDSGFYLCAWGDSSYEQYFGPGTRLTVT.